Below, 27 T cell receptor beta chains from the same sample are listed, as sequenced in a study of T cell repertoires in cytomegalovirus infection. TCRdb analysed the reads with MiXCR anew, one entry per CDR3 protein. The data hold roughly 500,000 distinct CDR3 sequences, with about 42% observed a single time. Which antigens these TCRs recognize remains unknown. The sequencing here drew on cultured PBMCs, taken from culture after CMV antigen stimulation. These receptors all stem from a human donor in good health (CMV status not recorded). Some clones in this sample may be carry-over from other donors' samples.

The V and J genes are TRBV25-1 and TRBJ2-7; D not resolved. CDR3 length: 14 amino acids. Trimming cost V 2 bases and J 2 bases, with 10 bases left between them. CDR1 and CDR2 from the germline V gene are MGHDK and SYGVNS. The CDR3 nucleotides read TGTGCCAGCAGTGAACTTGTCAGCCCCTACGAGCAGTACTTC. It encodes CASSELVSPYEQYF.

This clonotype was seen a few times. The chain has TRBV7-2 and TRBJ1-4; maybe TRBD1 (6 bases). The V and J ends lost 5 bases and 7 bases respectively, with 17 bases between them. The CDR3 runs 15 residues. Germline-derived CDR1 and CDR2 are SGHTA and FQGNSA. CDR3 sequence: CASSRGGGGGEKLFF. As DNA, the CDR3 is TGTGCCAGCAGCAGGGGGGGGGGCGGAGGTGAAAAACTGTTTTTT.

This clonotype was recorded at least ten times. V is TRBV7-2 and J is TRBJ2-7; D is perhaps TRBD2 (6 bases). The length of the CDR3 is 13 residues. CDR1 and CDR2 from the germline V gene are SGHTA and FQGNSA. Trimming shortened V by 5 bases and J by 6 bases, and 14 bases separated the two germline ends. The CDR3 DNA is TGTGCCAGCAGCCGCGAGGAGGGGACCGAGCAGTACTTC. Amino acid sequence: CASSREEGTEQYF.

This clonotype was seen more than once but under ten times. The chain recombines TRBV10-3 with TRBJ1-1; 9 positions agree with TRBD1. CDR1 is ENHRY and CDR2 is SYGVKD in the germline V gene. This CDR3 has 14 residues. Trimming took 3 bases from V and 4 from J; bases not matched to a gene: 3. This CDR3 reads CAISDRQGGTEAFF. The DNA for the CDR3 is TGTGCCATCAGTGACCGACAGGGGGGCACTGAAGCTTTCTTT.

This clonotype was seen a handful of times. The rearrangement uses TRBV7-8 and TRBJ2-7; possibly TRBD2 for D (6 bases). The CDR3 spans 14 residues. Germline CDR1 is SGHVS and CDR2 is FQNEAQ. The V gene lost 3 bases and the J gene lost 3 bases, with 12 bases spanning the gap. The CDR3 reads CASSFLGSGYEQYF. The CDR3 DNA follows: TGTGCCAGCAGCTTCCTCGGGAGCGGCTACGAGCAGTACTTC.

This rearrangement joins TRBV12-3 or TRBV12-4 to TRBJ1-5; perhaps TRBD1 as D (5 bases). V gave up 6 bases and J gave up 0 bases, with 9 bases separating them. The CDR3 has 14 residues. CDR3 DNA sequence: TGTGCCAGCAGCATCAGGGTTAGCAATCAGCCCCAGCATTTT. It codes for CASSIRVSNQPQHF.

This clonotype has just a few counts. The chain links TRBV6-1 to TRBJ1-2; D gene ambiguous. The CDR3 consists of 14 residues. Germline CDR1 reads MNHNS; CDR2 reads SASEGT. V gave up 4 bases and J gave up 3 bases, with 12 bases separating them. This chain's CDR3 is CASSAGAVDYGYTF. The CDR3 DNA sequence: TGTGCCAGCAGTGCAGGTGCCGTGGACTATGGCTACACCTTC.

V and J are TRBV9 and TRBJ1-3; the D gene is possibly TRBD1 (6 bases). CDR1 is SGDLS and CDR2 is YYNGEE in the germline V gene. The CDR3 is made up of 15 amino acids. Trimming took off 3 bases at V and 4 bases at J, with 14 bases between the two ends. The CDR3 DNA follows: TGTGCCAGCAGCGCTACAGGGAAGAGAGGAAACACCATATATTTT. Amino acids: CASSATGKRGNTIYF.

This clonotype occurred once. The J gene is TRBJ2-1, the V gene TRBV5-1; 13 positions match TRBD2. J lost 9 bases, V lost 6 bases, and 9 bases had no gene match. This CDR3 region has 15 residues. Germline lookup yields CDR1 SGHRS and CDR2 YFSETQ. This chain's CDR3 is CASTLLAGGPGEQFF. In DNA, the CDR3 is TGCGCCAGCACCTTACTAGCGGGAGGGCCAGGTGAGCAGTTCTTC.

This clonotype was detected a few times. The chain combines TRBV2 with TRBJ1-6, with no clear D. The CDR3 length is 16 residues. V was pared by 3 bases and J by 4 bases, with 13 bases between. The germline gives CDR1 SNHLY, CDR2 FYNNEI. For the CDR3, the DNA is TGTGCCAGCAGTGAGGGGATTGGTATTTATAATTCACCCCTCCACTTT. Amino acids: CASSEGIGIYNSPLHF.

In this sample, this clonotype turned up a few times. The chain employs TRBV12-3 or TRBV12-4 and TRBJ2-1, with D possibly matching TRBD1 (5 bases). The V gene lost 7 bases and the J gene lost 10 bases, with 11 bases spanning the gap. The CDR3 sequence is 11 residues long. The CDR3 loop is CASTQGREQFF. The CDR3 DNA is TGTGCCAGCACTCAGGGTCGCGAGCAGTTCTTC.

The chain uses TRBV6-1 and TRBJ1-2; D might be TRBD1 (5 bases). Trimming removed 3 bases at V and 4 bases at J, with 6 bases between. Germline CDR1 and CDR2: MNHNS and SASEGT. The length of the CDR3 is 12 residues. CDR3 nucleotide sequence: TGTGCCAGCAGTGAGGACACCTATGGCTACACCTTC. Translation: CASSEDTYGYTF.

The sample holds a few counts of this clonotype. The chain combines TRBV6-2 or TRBV6-3 with TRBJ2-5; D is undetermined. V lost 1 base and J 0 bases, leaving 6 bases between the germline ends. Germline lookup yields CDR1 MNHEY and CDR2 SVGEGT. The length of the CDR3 is 14 residues. In DNA, the CDR3 is TGTGCCAGCAGTTACTTTACAGACCAAGAGACCCAGTACTTC. The encoded protein is CASSYFTDQETQYF.

This chain joins TRBV4-1 and TRBJ2-5; D unclear. Trimming took off 0 bases at V and 6 bases at J, with 11 bases between the two ends. The CDR3 runs to 14 residues. Germline V CDR1 and CDR2: MGHRA, YSYEKL. The chain's CDR3 is CASSQDHGSQTQYF. The CDR3 bases are TGCGCCAGCAGCCAAGATCATGGTAGCCAGACCCAGTACTTC.

The chain carries TRBV19 and TRBJ2-1, with unresolved D. CDR1 is LNHDA and CDR2 is SQIVND in the germline V gene (reference sequence). The CDR3 loop spans 14 amino acids. V was shortened by 7 bases and J by 6 bases, with 16 bases between the two germline ends. DNA of the CDR3: TGTGCCAGTACCCCACTCGCCCCCAGCAATGAGCAGTTCTTC. This sequence encodes CASTPLAPSNEQFF. Variable domain in full (rest from reference TRBV19 and TRBJ2-1): DGGITQSPKYLFRKEGQNVTLSCEQNLNHDAMYWYRQDPGQGLRLIYYSQIVNDFQKGDIAEGYSVSREKKESFPLTVTSAQKNPTAFYLCASTPLAPSNEQFFGPGTRLTVL.

This clonotype was detected only a few times. The chain combines TRBV7-2 with TRBJ2-1; no firm D call. Germline assignment: CDR1 SGHTA and CDR2 FQGNSA. V lost 1 base and J lost 4, with 11 bases in between. CDR3 length equals 15 residues. The CDR3, as DNA: TGTGCCAGCAGCTTAGTGTGGCAGAGTTACAATGAGCAGTTCTTC. Protein product: CASSLVWQSYNEQFF.

V and J are TRBV19 and TRBJ2-4; maybe TRBD2 (6 bases). CDR3 size: 14 residues. V was shortened by 3 bases and J by 3 bases, with 9 bases between the two germline ends. Germline lookup yields CDR1 LNHDA and CDR2 SQIVND (reference sequence). The CDR3 here is CASSISGGKNIQYF. The CDR3 DNA reads as TGTGCCAGTAGTATTTCCGGGGGCAAAAACATTCAGTACTTC.

The chain has TRBV19 and TRBJ2-7, with 9 nucleotides matching TRBD1. V dropped 4 bases and J dropped 4; count of bases not matched to a gene: 5. Germline V gives CDR1 LNHDA, CDR2 SQIVND (reference sequence). This CDR3 comprises 14 residues. The CDR3 is CASSKDRGAYEQYF. CDR3 bases: TGTGCCAGTAGTAAGGACAGGGGCGCTTACGAGCAGTACTTC.

This clonotype was seen a few times. This chain connects TRBV3-1 to TRBJ2-5, with D unclear. The length of the CDR3 is 16 residues. Trimming took off 3 bases at V and 2 bases at J, with 16 bases between the two ends. Germline CDR1 LGHDT, CDR2 YNNKEL (reference sequence). The CDR3, as DNA: TGTGCCAGCAGCCAGTTGTTTGGAACTTTTCAAGAGACCCAGTACTTC. Its translation: CASSQLFGTFQETQYF.

The genes are TRBV20-1 and TRBJ2-1; D gene ambiguous. Looked up from germline, CDR1 is DFQATT and CDR2 is SNEGSKA (reference sequence). The CDR3 loop spans 10 amino acids. V lost 0 bases and J lost 6, with 0 bases in between. In DNA form, the CDR3 reads TGCAGTGCTAGAGACAATGAGCAGTTCTTC. Translation gives CSARDNEQFF.

Only a few counts were recorded for this clonotype. V usage is TRBV5-5 and J usage is TRBJ2-7; D unclear. V was pared by 5 bases and J by 2 bases, with 14 bases between. CDR1 and CDR2 (germline): SGHKS, YYEKEE (reference sequence). CDR3 length equals 14 residues. In DNA, the CDR3 is TGTGCCAGCAGTCCTGACGGTATCGCCTACGAGCAGTACTTC. Encoded protein: CASSPDGIAYEQYF.

This clonotype was detected only a few times. This rearrangement joins TRBV7-2 to TRBJ1-1; D is possibly TRBD1 (5 bases). CDR1 is SGHTA, CDR2 FQGNSA, per germline. V was pared by 1 base and J by 10 bases, with 13 bases between. The CDR3 runs to 13 residues. This CDR3 is CASSLGGGPTAFF. The CDR3 DNA follows: TGTGCCAGCAGCTTAGGGGGCGGGCCCACAGCTTTCTTT.

The V and J genes are TRBV7-2 and TRBJ2-3; 7 bases are shared with TRBD1. The J segment lost 3 bases and the V segment lost 5 bases, leaving 8 bases of the junction unmatched. The CDR3 runs 15 residues. Germline lookup yields CDR1 SGHTA and CDR2 FQGNSA. This chain's CDR3 is CASSLTGSKTDTQYF. For the CDR3, the DNA is TGTGCCAGCAGCCTGACAGGGTCCAAAACAGATACGCAGTATTTT.

This clonotype was observed many times. V gene TRBV7-8 combines with J gene TRBJ2-7; perhaps TRBD1 as D (5 bases). The CDR3 runs 16 residues. Germline V lookup: CDR1 SGHVS, CDR2 FQNEAQ. Trimming shortened V by 1 base and J by 0 bases, and 13 bases separated the two germline ends. CDR3 in amino acids: CASSLGAQESSYEQYF. For the CDR3, the DNA is TGTGCCAGCAGCTTAGGTGCACAGGAGAGCTCCTACGAGCAGTACTTC.

This clonotype was detected once. The rearrangement joins TRBV2 to TRBJ2-7; TRBD1 matches 9 bases. Germline CDR1 SNHLY, CDR2 FYNNEI. After removal of 10 bases from V and 3 bases from J, the junction contained 7 bases not matched to a gene. The CDR3 has 13 amino acids. CDR3 region: CAIAAGQGYEQYF. For the CDR3, the DNA is TGTGCCATAGCCGCGGGACAGGGCTACGAGCAGTACTTC.

The J gene is TRBJ1-6, the V gene TRBV6-6; D gene ambiguous. Germline V gene sequence: CDR1 MNHNY, CDR2 SVGAGI (reference sequence). Trimming took 2 bases from V and 5 from J, leaving 10 bases between them. The CDR3 runs 15 residues. The CDR3 DNA follows: TGTGCCAGCAGTTACCGTCCAGGTCATAATTCACCCCTCCACTTT. Protein sequence: CASSYRPGHNSPLHF.

CDR3 nucleotides: TGTGCCAGCAGCTTAGGCCCCGGTTACAATGAGCAGTTCTTC. Encoded protein: CASSLGPGYNEQFF. The V and J genes are TRBV11-2 and TRBJ2-1; no reliable D call. Germline V gene data show CDR1 as SGHAT and CDR2 as FQNNGV. This CDR3 is built from 14 residues. Trimming left V 1 base short and J 4 bases short, with 8 bases between.